These T cell receptor beta chains were read from a single sample in a study of T cell responses to AZD1222 COVID-19 vaccine. Clones were read by immunoSEQ multiplex PCR, and TCRdb kept only the in-frame ones, dropping some. The sample carries 150,000 or so clones, 94% recorded once. The sample here was peripheral blood, taken on day 0 of AZD1222 vaccination. These TCRs come from an adult in good health. CDR3s include the opening cysteine and the closing phenylalanine or tryptophan. D genes are given only for firm matches. Clone size is given for some rows only: seen once, a few or many times, or a class if the clone is expanded.

d_call,j_call,clone_size,v_call,cdr3_aa,cdr3_nt
TRBD1,TRBJ1-5,.,TRBV28,CASSHRGRGQPQHF,TGTGCCAGCAGCCACAGGGGGCGAGGGCAGCCCCAGCATTTT
.,TRBJ1-1,.,TRBV5-8,CASNRVENTEAFF,TGTGCCAGCAACAGGGTAGAGAACACTGAAGCTTTCTTT
TRBD1,TRBJ2-5,.,TRBV5-1,CASQRTGAETQYF,TGCGCCAGCCAAAGGACAGGGGCAGAGACCCAGTACTTC
.,TRBJ1-3,.,TRBV10-1,CASSECRSFLGNTIYF,TGCGCCAGCAGTGAATGCAGGTCCTTCCTTGGAAACACCATATATTTT
.,TRBJ2-2,.,TRBV2,CASTSYVNTGELFF,TGTGCCAGCACCTCGTACGTTAACACCGGGGAGCTGTTTTTT
TRBD1,TRBJ2-1,.,TRBV2,CASSLGQGTNEQFF,TGTGCCAGCAGCCTAGGACAGGGTACCAATGAGCAGTTCTTC
.,TRBJ1-5,.,TRBV7-8,CASSSGGGQPQHF,TGTGCCAGCAGCTCCGGGGGGGGTCAGCCCCAGCATTTT
.,TRBJ1-2,.,TRBV4-2,CASSPLNSQVGYGYTF,TGTGCCAGCAGCCCCCTCAATTCCCAGGTGGGCTATGGCTACACCTTC
TRBD1,TRBJ1-2,once,TRBV5-4,CASSDTPGQAYGYTF,TGTGCCAGCAGCGATACTCCGGGACAGGCCTATGGCTACACCTTC
.,TRBJ1-4,.,TRBV5-8,CASTGGGYEKLFF,TGTGCCAGCACGGGCGGAGGATACGAAAAACTGTTTTTT
.,TRBJ1-5,.,TRBV4-1,CASSQGRGGNQPQHF,TGCGCCAGCAGCCAGGGCCGAGGGGGCAATCAGCCCCAGCATTTT
.,TRBJ2-7,.,TRBV19,CASSITQGVEKQYF,TGTGCCAGTAGTATAACACAGGGAGTCGAAAAGCAGTACTTC
.,TRBJ1-6,.,TRBV7-9,CASSLDDSPLHF,TGTGCCAGCAGCTTAGACGATTCACCCCTCCACTTT
.,TRBJ2-3,.,TRBV28,CASSFLFSGDTQYF,TGTGCCAGCAGTTTTTTGTTCAGTGGTGATACGCAGTATTTT
.,TRBJ1-2,.,TRBV12-3/TRBV12-4,CAVRDYGYTF,TGTGCCGTACGGGACTATGGCTACACCTTC
.,TRBJ1-1,.,TRBV20-1,CSARDNPEAFF,TGCAGTGCTAGAGACAACCCTGAAGCTTTCTTT
.,TRBJ2-7,.,TRBV27,CAVGWGFGEQYF,TGTGCCGTCGGTTGGGGGTTTGGCGAGCAGTACTTC
.,TRBJ1-6,.,TRBV5-1,CASSAGAMSSYNSPLHF,TGCGCCAGCAGCGCGGGGGCGATGAGCTCCTATAATTCACCCCTCCACTTT
.,TRBJ1-6,.,TRBV7-8,CASSIGTPGGSPLHF,TGTGCCAGCAGCATAGGGACCCCCGGTGGGTCACCCCTCCACTTT
.,TRBJ1-6,.,TRBV5-4,CASSGDGGTGSPLHF,TGTGCCAGCAGTGGGGACGGGGGGACGGGTTCACCCCTCCACTTT
.,TRBJ1-3,.,TRBV28,CASSRVSGNTIYF,TGTGCCAGCAGTAGGGTCTCTGGAAACACCATATATTTT
TRBD1,TRBJ1-2,.,TRBV5-8,CASSGRGTAYGYTF,TGTGCCAGCAGCGGACGAGGGACAGCCTATGGCTACACCTTC
TRBD2,TRBJ2-1,.,TRBV6-6,CASSKATSGEQFF,TGTGCCAGCAGTAAAGCGACTAGCGGGGAGCAGTTCTTC
.,TRBJ1-2,.,TRBV7-2,CASSLAQGANYGYTF,TGTGCCAGCAGCTTAGCACAGGGCGCCAACTATGGCTACACCTTC
.,TRBJ1-2,.,TRBV30,CAWSPGNYGYTF,TGTGCCTGGAGTCCGGGTAACTATGGCTACACCTTC
.,TRBJ1-2,.,TRBV19,CASSPADLAEGRGYTF,TGTGCCAGTAGTCCGGCCGATCTGGCCGAGGGTCGGGGCTACACCTTC
.,TRBJ2-5,.,TRBV5-1,CASSLYRSGDQYF,TGCGCCAGCAGCTTGTATCGCTCAGGGGACCAGTACTTC
.,TRBJ1-2,once,TRBV28,CASSLLEGAGEYGYTF,TGTGCCAGCAGTCTCCTGGAGGGTGCAGGGGAGTATGGCTACACCTTC
TRBD1,TRBJ1-2,.,TRBV27,CASSWTGASNGYTF,TGTGCCAGCAGTTGGACAGGGGCCTCGAATGGCTACACCTTC
.,TRBJ1-3,.,TRBV7-9,CASSLFGGNTIYF,TGTGCCAGCAGCTTATTTGGTGGAAACACCATATATTTT
.,TRBJ1-1,.,TRBV11-2,CASSLIRSSLAEAFF,TGTGCCAGCAGCTTGATCAGGTCGTCGTTGGCTGAAGCTTTCTTT
TRBD2,TRBJ2-1,.,TRBV27,CASSGAGGLVVNNEQFF,TGTGCCAGCAGTGGAGCGGGAGGACTGGTAGTGAACAATGAGCAGTTCTTC
TRBD1,TRBJ1-5,.,TRBV7-9,CASSFTGVQPQHF,TGTGCCAGCAGCTTCACAGGGGTACAGCCCCAGCATTTT
TRBD2,TRBJ2-1,.,TRBV3-1/TRBV3-2,CASSQVGLADFYNEQFF,TGTGCCAGCAGCCAAGTGGGGCTAGCGGATTTCTACAATGAGCAGTTCTTC
TRBD1,TRBJ1-5,.,TRBV6-2/TRBV6-3,CASSKGQGRNQPQHF,TGTGCCAGCAGTAAAGGACAGGGACGCAATCAGCCCCAGCATTTT
.,TRBJ1-2,.,TRBV3-1/TRBV3-2,CASSPEGRGYTF,TGTGCCAGCAGCCCGGAAGGGAGAGGCTACACCTTC
.,TRBJ2-1,.,TRBV5-1,CASSLGPDPYNEQFF,TGCGCCAGCAGCTTGGGTCCAGACCCCTACAATGAGCAGTTCTTC
.,TRBJ1-1,.,TRBV2,CASSGGYMNTEAFF,TGTGCCAGCAGCGGGGGTTACATGAACACTGAAGCTTTCTTT
.,TRBJ1-4,once,TRBV28,CASRIQGGNEKLFF,TGTGCCAGCAGAATCCAGGGCGGGAATGAAAAACTGTTTTTT
.,TRBJ1-6,once,TRBV3-1/TRBV3-2,CASSQGTRNSPLHF,TGTGCCAGCAGCCAAGGGACACGGAATTCACCCCTCCACTTT
TRBD2,TRBJ2-2,.,TRBV5-1,CASRAGTNINTGELFF,TGCGCCAGCAGGGCCGGGACTAATATAAACACCGGGGAGCTGTTTTTT
.,TRBJ1-6,.,TRBV3-1/TRBV3-2,CASSHDAGNSPLHF,TGTGCCAGCAGCCATGACGCAGGCAATTCACCCCTCCACTTT
.,TRBJ1-6,.,TRBV13,CASSLQGADSPLHF,TGTGCCAGCAGCTTACAAGGGGCCGATTCACCCCTCCACTTT
.,TRBJ2-7,.,TRBV20-1,CSASYLPYEQYF,TGCAGTGCTAGTTACCTTCCCTACGAGCAGTACTTC
.,TRBJ1-3,.,TRBV9,CASSPRGAFRAGNTIYF,TGTGCCAGCAGCCCCCGAGGGGCCTTTAGAGCTGGAAACACCATATATTTT
TRBD1,TRBJ1-1,.,TRBV4-2,CASSQDTQGPEAFF,TGTGCCAGCAGCCAAGATACACAGGGGCCTGAAGCTTTCTTT
.,TRBJ2-7,.,TRBV19,CASSLTDGLTEQYF,TGTGCCAGCAGTCTAACGGACGGCCTAACCGAGCAGTACTTC
.,TRBJ1-1,.,TRBV6-5,CASRVTLMNTEAFF,TGTGCCAGCAGGGTTACCTTAATGAACACTGAAGCTTTCTTT
.,TRBJ2-2,.,TRBV11-3,CASSVGDLNTGELFF,TGTGCCAGCAGCGTTGGGGATTTGAACACCGGGGAGCTGTTTTTT
TRBD2,TRBJ2-2,.,TRBV7-2,CASSRTSGRTGELFF,TGTGCCAGCAGCCGGACTAGCGGGAGAACCGGGGAGCTGTTTTTT
.,TRBJ1-1,once,TRBV10-3,CAISEGRMNTEAFF,TGTGCCATCAGTGAGGGTCGGATGAACACTGAAGCTTTCTTT
.,TRBJ2-1,.,TRBV27,CASSTTREVDNEQFF,TGTGCCAGCAGTACGACTAGGGAAGTCGACAATGAGCAGTTCTTC
TRBD2,TRBJ2-1,.,TRBV10-3,CASSGLANEQFF,TGTGCCTCCTCGGGACTAGCGAATGAGCAGTTCTTC
.,TRBJ1-2,.,TRBV15,CATSRDLGGGDGYTF,TGTGCCACCAGCAGAGACCTAGGGGGGGGCGATGGCTACACCTTC
.,TRBJ1-1,.,TRBV28,CASSLHTEAFF,TGTGCCAGTTCCCTCCACACTGAAGCTTTCTTT
TRBD1,TRBJ2-5,.,TRBV5-4,CASSPTQGAPGETQYF,TGTGCCAGCAGCCCCACCCAGGGGGCGCCGGGTGAGACCCAGTACTTC
TRBD1,TRBJ1-3,.,TRBV6-1,CASSEAPGQGFSGNTIYF,TGTGCCAGCAGTGAAGCCCCCGGACAGGGCTTCTCTGGAAACACCATATATTTT
TRBD1,TRBJ1-2,.,TRBV4-2,CASSQGTGGEIYGYTF,TGTGCCAGCAGCCAGGGGACAGGGGGGGAGATCTATGGCTACACCTTC
.,TRBJ2-1,.,TRBV18,CASSPRGSSYNEQFF,TGTGCCAGCTCACCACGGGGGAGCTCCTACAATGAGCAGTTCTTC